This T cell receptor beta chain was identified in a study of T cell repertoires in cytomegalovirus infection. The CDR3 loop spans 15 amino acids. V shed 4 bases and J 3 bases; nucleotides not matched to a gene: 9. Germline V gene data show CDR1 as SGHRS and CDR2 as YFSETQ. This clonotype was seen only a few times. A single record per CDR3 protein comes from TCRdb applying MiXCR to the reads. The table lists around 290,000 distinct CDR3 sequences, under 30% of them singletons. Sequenced material: PBMCs. This TCR derives from a human donor in good health (CMV status not recorded). Some clones in this sample may be carry-over from other donors' samples. J is TRBJ2-5 and V is TRBV5-1; 7 bases match TRBD2. CDR3 coding DNA: TGCGCCAGCAGCCCCGCTGCGGGAGCGGAAGAGACCCAGTACTTC. This codes for CASSPAAGAEETQYF.